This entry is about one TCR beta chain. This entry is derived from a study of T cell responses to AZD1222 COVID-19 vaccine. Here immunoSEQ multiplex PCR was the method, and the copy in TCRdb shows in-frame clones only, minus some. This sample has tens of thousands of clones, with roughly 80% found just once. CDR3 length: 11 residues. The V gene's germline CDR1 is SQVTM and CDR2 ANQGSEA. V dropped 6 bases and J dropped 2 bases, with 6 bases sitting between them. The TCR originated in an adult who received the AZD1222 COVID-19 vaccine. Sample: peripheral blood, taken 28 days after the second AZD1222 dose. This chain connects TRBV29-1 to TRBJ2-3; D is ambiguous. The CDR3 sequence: CSVKPTDTQYF. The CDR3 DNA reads TGCAGCGTCAAACCCACAGATACGCAGTATTTT.